This T cell receptor (beta chain) is drawn from a study of blood T cells in healthy people across ages. A second PCR of about 7 to 12 cycles used a sample-barcoded 5' primer and a J-beta primer mix. No fewer than 3 million CDR3-containing paired-end reads came from each sample. TCRdb independently ran MiXCR on the 5' RACE reads; one entry per CDR3 protein. The sample has approximately 800,000 distinct CDR3 sequences, roughly 25% seen once. Germline V lookup: CDR1 ENHRY, CDR2 SYGVKD. CDR3 size: 13 residues. Losses at the gene ends were 11 bases for V and 3 bases for J; bases not matched to a gene: 9. The same sample was also studied in work on T cells of mothers and their children. That study adds: Donation involved a few healthy Caucasian mothers and the six children that they had. The second PCR used the M1S primer, and this primer added sample barcodes and 2-4 random nucleotides. Biologically related mothers and children overlapped slightly more than unrelated pairs, a non-significant difference.

The specimen was blood. The clonotype comes from a boy aged 10-17 years in good health. The chain employs TRBV10-3 and TRBJ2-7, with 8 bases fitting TRBD1. The CDR3 loop is CAVNRGANYEQYF. CDR3 in DNA: TGTGCCGTCAACAGGGGGGCCAACTACGAGCAGTACTTC.